These 30 T cell receptor beta chains were all obtained from the same sample, sequenced in a study of OX40 agonist ivuxolimab in advanced cancers. Using immunoSEQ multiplex PCR, the repertoire was profiled, and TCRdb retains in-frame clones only, with some absent. The sample has some 50,000 clones, over 70% seen once; the top ten hold more than 1.5%. This material consisted of CD4+ or CD8+ T cells sorted from blood, taken in a trial of the OX40 agonist ivuxolimab. The receptors stem from an adult with an advanced solid tumor such as melanoma, head and neck, liver or kidney cancer.

The rearrangement uses TRBV5-1 and TRBJ1-3; D is uncertain. Germline V gene sequence: CDR1 SGHRS, CDR2 YFSETQ. V shed 0 bases and J shed 8 bases, with 18 bases lying between them. The CDR3 loop spans 16 amino acids. The CDR3 bases are TGCGCCAGCAGCTTGGTTGGCACCCGGACCGCGGACACCATATATTTT. The encoded protein is CASSLVGTRTADTIYF.

The chain recombines TRBV2 with TRBJ1-4; 9 nucleotides align to TRBD1. The V gene's germline CDR1 is SNHLY and CDR2 FYNNEI. This CDR3 has 15 amino acids. V dropped 7 bases and J dropped 3; count of bases not matched to a gene: 6. The CDR3 sequence is CASIKQGAPNEKLFF. The CDR3 DNA is TGTGCCAGCATCAAACAGGGGGCACCTAATGAAAAACTGTTTTTT.

The CDR3 DNA sequence: TGTGCCAGCAGCCCAAGACAGGGAGTGGAAAATGAAAAACTGTTTTTT. Its translation is CASSPRQGVENEKLFF. The chain has TRBV9 and TRBJ1-4, with 7 bases identical to TRBD1. Trimming at V came to 4 bases and at J to 5 bases, leaving 11 bases not matched to a gene. Germline CDR1 reads SGDLS; CDR2 reads YYNGEE. CDR3 size: 16 residues.

The chain recombines TRBV6-5 with TRBJ2-6; D unclear. The V and J ends lost 5 bases and 2 bases respectively, with 10 bases between them. The germline V gene has CDR1 MNHEY and CDR2 SVGAGI. CDR3 length equals 15 residues. The CDR3 sequence: CASSGIGAGANVLTF. CDR3 nucleotides: TGTGCCAGCAGTGGCATAGGCGCTGGGGCCAACGTCCTGACTTTC.

The V call is TRBV21-1, the J call TRBJ1-3. TRBV21-1 is designated a pseudogene. The CDR3 extends over 15 amino acids. CDR3 bases: TGTGCCAGCAGCAAATGGTCGATCTCTGGAAACACCATATATTTT. Protein: CASSKWSISGNTIYF.

The rearrangement joins TRBV7-8 to TRBJ1-1; 11 bases line up with TRBD1. The CDR3 has 15 residues. Per germline, CDR1 SGHVS and CDR2 FQNEAQ. V was pared by 6 bases and J by 4 bases, with 7 bases of the junction left unmatched. The CDR3 is CASRSGQGAGTEAFF. The CDR3 bases are TGTGCCAGCAGATCCGGACAGGGGGCTGGCACTGAAGCTTTCTTT.

The chain employs TRBV5-4 and TRBJ1-4; weak D call: TRBD1 (5 bases). This CDR3 is 16 amino acids long. Germline CDR1 and CDR2: SGHNT and YYREEE (reference sequence). V dropped 3 bases and J dropped 0 bases, with 12 bases sitting between them. The CDR3 coding sequence is TGTGCCAGCAGCTCCGGGGCAACCACAACTAATGAAAAACTGTTTTTT. Its translation: CASSSGATTTNEKLFF.

The rearrangement joins TRBV14 to TRBJ2-7, with D perhaps TRBD1 (5 bases). Trimming removed 4 bases from V and 3 bases from J, with 16 bases in between. The CDR3 covers 15 residues. The germline CDR1 and CDR2 sequences are SGHDN and FVKESK. CDR3 sequence: CASSLDSFRSYEQYF. The CDR3 DNA sequence: TGTGCCAGCAGCCTAGACAGTTTTCGTAGCTACGAGCAGTACTTC.

The chain recombines TRBV5-6 with TRBJ2-3; 9 nucleotides align to TRBD1. J was trimmed by 5 bases and V by 4 bases; bases with no gene match: 11. Germline V lookup: CDR1 SGHDT, CDR2 YYEEEE. There are 16 residues in the CDR3. The chain's CDR3 is CASSRQGEMFRDTQYF. The CDR3 DNA follows: TGTGCCAGCAGCAGACAGGGGGAAATGTTTAGAGATACGCAGTATTTT.

The genes are TRBV5-4 and TRBJ2-7; D gene unclear. Germline CDR1 reads SGHNT; CDR2 reads YYREEE (reference sequence). The CDR3 spans 14 residues. Trimming took 4 bases from V and 0 from J, leaving 11 bases between them. CDR3 nucleotide sequence: TGTGCCAGCAGCCTTGAGCTCAGCTCCTACGAGCAGTACTTC. Its protein product is CASSLELSSYEQYF.

This chain connects TRBV28 to TRBJ1-5, with D uncertain. Germline values: CDR1 MDHEN, CDR2 SYDVKM. The CDR3 spans 15 residues. Trimming stripped 6 bases from V and 2 bases from J, with 14 bases between. CDR3 nucleotides: TGTGCCAGCAGAGGGTTCTTAAAGGGCAATCAGCCCCAGCATTTT. Protein sequence: CASRGFLKGNQPQHF.

V and J are TRBV14 and TRBJ1-4; 10 bases match TRBD1. V trimming: 4 bases; J trimming: 7 bases; junction bases outside the gene matches: 9. The V gene's germline CDR1 is SGHDN and CDR2 FVKESK. The CDR3 sequence is 16 residues long. The CDR3 region is CASSRKGTGEVEKLFF. In nucleotides, the CDR3 is TGTGCCAGCAGCCGAAAGGGGACAGGGGAAGTTGAAAAACTGTTTTTT.

The gene calls are TRBV28 and TRBJ1-1; the D is unclear. The CDR3 runs 15 residues. V was clipped by 5 bases and J by 3 bases, with 16 bases between them. Germline lookup yields CDR1 MDHEN and CDR2 SYDVKM. CDR3 nucleotide sequence: TGTGCCAGCAGTCCCCCGTTGATCTTGGACACTGAAGCTTTCTTT. Translation: CASSPPLILDTEAFF.

V and J are TRBV9 and TRBJ2-5; D unresolved. This CDR3 is 16 amino acids long. Trimming left V 0 bases short and J 2 bases short, with 14 bases between. Germline V gene data show CDR1 as SGDLS and CDR2 as YYNGEE. CDR3 residues: CASSVAVSRGQETQYF. Written as DNA, the CDR3 is TGTGCCAGCAGCGTAGCTGTCAGCCGTGGGCAAGAGACCCAGTACTTC.

The rearrangement joins TRBV29-1 to TRBJ2-1; the D gene is possibly TRBD1 (6 bases). The CDR3 contains 13 residues. Trimming removed 3 bases from V and 8 bases from J, with 14 bases in between. Germline CDR1 reads SQVTM; CDR2 reads ANQGSEA. The CDR3 reads CSVEPAPGDEQFF. Here the CDR3 DNA reads TGCAGCGTTGAGCCAGCGCCAGGGGATGAGCAGTTCTTC.

The chain couples TRBV5-4 to TRBJ2-7; 8 nucleotides line up with TRBD2. J lost 7 bases, V lost 4 bases, and 13 bases had no gene match. Germline CDR1 reads SGHNT; CDR2 reads YYREEE (reference sequence). The CDR3 consists of 15 residues. The CDR3 nucleotides are TGTGCCAGCAGCACCGGGCAGCGGGAGACGAGGGAGCAGTACTTC. Its translation is CASSTGQRETREQYF. Looking up the rest from reference TRBV5-4 and TRBJ2-7 gives the full variable domain: ETGVTQSPTHLIKTRGQQVTLRCSSQSGHNTVSWYQQALGQGPQFIFQYYREEENGRGNFPPRFSGLQFPNYSSELNVNALELDDSALYLCASSTGQRETREQYFGPGTRLTVT.

This clone has only one observation. The chain employs TRBV10-3 and TRBJ2-2; 7 bases align to TRBD2. The length of the CDR3 is 18 residues. Trimming removed 6 bases from V and 3 bases from J; junction bases left unmatched: 16. Germline values: CDR1 ENHRY, CDR2 SYGVKD. This CDR3 is CAIRGSGSGARDTGELFF. The CDR3 DNA is TGTGCCATCAGGGGGTCGGGAAGCGGGGCAAGGGACACCGGGGAGCTGTTTTTT.

The rearrangement uses TRBV4-1 and TRBJ2-7; no definite D call. Germline V gene lookup returns CDR1 MGHRA and CDR2 YSYEKL. This CDR3 spans 13 amino acids. The V and J ends lost 3 bases and 4 bases respectively, with 10 bases between them. The CDR3 coding sequence is TGCGCCAGCAGCCAGACGGACGGATACGAGCAGTACTTC. Its protein is CASSQTDGYEQYF.

The chain is built from TRBV13 and TRBJ2-5; 7 bases line up with TRBD2. The last part of the DNA fits TRBJ2-7 better; the J call may be wrong. Germline V CDR1 and CDR2: PRHDT, FYEKMQ (reference sequence). The CDR3 extends over 15 amino acids. The DNA of the CDR3 is TGTGCCAGCAGCTTTCGCGGAGCGGGAAGTTACGAGCAGTACTTC. It yields the protein CASSFRGAGSYEQYF.

V is TRBV4-2 and J is TRBJ1-5; 7 bases are a match to TRBD1. Trimming cost V 3 bases and J 6 bases; bases outside gene matches: 14. Germline-derived CDR1 and CDR2 are LGHNA and YNFKEQ. This CDR3 has 17 residues. The CDR3: CASSQDKGDREPQPQHF. CDR3 DNA sequence: TGTGCCAGCAGCCAGGACAAGGGAGACAGGGAGCCTCAGCCCCAGCATTTT.

In this sample, this clone turned up a few times. CDR3 sequence: CASSGSSAGELFF. For the CDR3, the DNA is TGTGCCAGCAGTGGCAGTTCAGCCGGGGAGCTGTTTTTT. The genes are TRBV2 and TRBJ2-2; D gene uncertain. Looked up from germline, CDR1 is SNHLY and CDR2 is FYNNEI. The length of the CDR3 is 13 residues. V lost 4 bases, J lost 6 bases, and 9 bases lay in between.

Here the CDR3 reads CASSLENSGANVLTF. The CDR3 DNA is TGCGCCAGCAGCTTGGAAAACTCTGGGGCCAACGTCCTGACTTTC. V gene TRBV5-1 combines with J gene TRBJ2-6; D gene ambiguous. Germline V gene lookup returns CDR1 SGHRS and CDR2 YFSETQ. V lost 0 bases to trimming and J lost 0 bases, with 4 bases between them. This CDR3 spans 15 amino acids. The complete variable domain, with remaining parts taken from reference TRBV5-1 and TRBJ2-6, reads KAGVTQTPRYLIKTRGQQVTLSCSPISGHRSVSWYQQTPGQGLQFLFEYFSETQRNKGNFPGRFSGRQFSNSRSEMNVSTLELGDSALYLCASSLENSGANVLTFGAGSRLTVL.

The gene calls are TRBV6-1 and TRBJ2-7, with D unresolved. CDR1 MNHNS and CDR2 SASEGT come from the germline V gene. The CDR3 totals 13 residues. Trimming stripped 0 bases from V and 3 bases from J, with 6 bases between. In DNA form, the CDR3 reads TGTGCCAGCAGTGAAGCGTTGAACTACGAGCAGTACTTC. Amino acids: CASSEALNYEQYF.

V gene TRBV7-8 combines with J gene TRBJ1-5, with TRBD1 matching 8 bases. The CDR3 contains 18 residues. Germline V lookup: CDR1 SGHVS, CDR2 FQNEAQ. V lost 5 bases, J lost 3 bases, and 15 bases stayed unmatched. The DNA for the CDR3 is TGTGCCAGCAGCCCCGGGACAGGCGGGACCCCCTTCAATCAGCCCCAGCATTTT. This sequence encodes CASSPGTGGTPFNQPQHF.

The chain is built from TRBV11-3 and TRBJ2-1; D is perhaps TRBD2 (5 bases). CDR1 is SGHNT, CDR2 YENEEA, per germline. Trimming removed 0 bases from V and 7 bases from J, with 16 bases in between. This CDR3 spans 16 amino acids. The CDR3 nucleotides read TGTGCCAGCAGCTTAGATCAGGCTAGCAACAGAAATGAGCAGTTCTTC. Amino acids: CASSLDQASNRNEQFF.

The rearrangement uses TRBV9 and TRBJ2-6, with unresolved D. The CDR3 runs to 15 residues. The V gene's germline CDR1 is SGDLS and CDR2 YYNGEE. Trimming took off 0 bases at V and 4 bases at J, with 8 bases between the two ends. DNA of the CDR3: TGTGCCAGCAGCGTAGGGGGTTCCGGGGCCAACGTCCTGACTTTC. Translated, it gives CASSVGGSGANVLTF.

V gene TRBV7-9 combines with J gene TRBJ2-6, with D possibly TRBD1 on 6 matching bases. CDR3 length: 17 residues. CDR1 SEHNR and CDR2 FQNEAQ come from the germline V gene (reference sequence). The ends were cut back, 4 bases at V and 0 bases at J, with 13 bases in the middle. The CDR3 is CASSSLGQSSGANVLTF. The CDR3 nucleotides read TGTGCCAGCAGCTCGTTAGGACAGAGCTCTGGGGCCAACGTCCTGACTTTC.

This chain connects TRBV28 to TRBJ1-5, with D possibly TRBD1 on 6 matching bases. Trimming stripped 7 bases from V and 4 bases from J, with 11 bases between. Germline values: CDR1 MDHEN, CDR2 SYDVKM. The CDR3 totals 13 residues. CDR3 region: CASILRGNQPQHF. In DNA, the CDR3 is TGTGCCAGCATTCTCAGGGGAAATCAGCCCCAGCATTTT.

The chain recombines TRBV18 with TRBJ2-1; no reliable D call. The CDR3 loop spans 13 amino acids. Trimming shortened V by 3 bases and J by 6 bases, and 9 bases separated the two germline ends. Germline loops: CDR1 KGHSH, CDR2 LQKENI. CDR3 protein: CASSPPARNEQFF. CDR3 DNA: TGTGCCAGCTCACCCCCGGCGCGCAATGAGCAGTTCTTC.

This chain links TRBV6-1 with TRBJ1-3; no definite D call. Germline V gene sequence: CDR1 MNHNS, CDR2 SASEGT. With 0 bases removed from V and 0 bases from J, the gap between germline ends came to 9 bases. This CDR3 has 16 amino acids. The CDR3 loop reads CASSEAARHSGNTIYF. CDR3 nucleotides: TGTGCCAGCAGTGAAGCCGCCAGGCACTCTGGAAACACCATATATTTT.